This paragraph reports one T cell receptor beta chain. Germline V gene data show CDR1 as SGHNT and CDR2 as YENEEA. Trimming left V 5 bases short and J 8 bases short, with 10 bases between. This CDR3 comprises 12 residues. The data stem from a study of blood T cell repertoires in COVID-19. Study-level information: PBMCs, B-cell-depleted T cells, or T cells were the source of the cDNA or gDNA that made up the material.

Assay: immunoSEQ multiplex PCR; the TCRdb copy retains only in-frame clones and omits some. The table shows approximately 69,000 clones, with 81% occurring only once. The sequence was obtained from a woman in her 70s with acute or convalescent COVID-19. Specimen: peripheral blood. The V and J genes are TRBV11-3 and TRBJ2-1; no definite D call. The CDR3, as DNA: TGTGCCAGCAGCGAAAAAGCCCATGAGCAGTTCTTC. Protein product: CASSEKAHEQFF.